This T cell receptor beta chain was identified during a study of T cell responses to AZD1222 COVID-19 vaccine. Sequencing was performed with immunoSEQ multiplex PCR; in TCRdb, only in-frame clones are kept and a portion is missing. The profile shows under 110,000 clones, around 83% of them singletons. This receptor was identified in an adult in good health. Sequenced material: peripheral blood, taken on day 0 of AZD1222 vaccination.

CDR3 residues: CASSLRGSGTGELFF. The CDR3 DNA is TGTGCCAGCAGCTTGAGAGGGAGCGGCACCGGGGAGCTGTTTTTT. The V gene is TRBV7-3, the J gene TRBJ2-2; possibly TRBD2 for D (5 bases). CDR1 and CDR2 (germline): SGHTA, FQGTGA. The V gene lost 3 bases and the J gene lost 4 bases, with 12 bases spanning the gap. This CDR3 is built from 15 residues.